This entry is about one TCR beta chain. The sample comes from a study of blood T cell repertoires in COVID-19. On the study more broadly: Samples representing acute and convalescent COVID-19 were sourced from the United States, Italy and Spain. T cells, B-cell-depleted T cells, or PBMCs provided the cDNA or gDNA that served as material.

Original processing methods: Amplification with reference gene primers provided the estimates of nucleated cell counts. Data came from immunoSEQ multiplex PCR; TCRdb stores just in-frame clones and leaves some out. That table furnishes V, J and clone size, whereas the DNA furnished D and trimming. The sample has 270,000 or so clones, around 90% seen once. The material sequenced was peripheral blood. This receptor was identified in a woman between 40 and 55 years old who had recovered from COVID-19.

CDR3 nucleotide sequence: TGCAGCGTTGTTTCCGGTGGGCACGAGCAGTACTTC. This encodes CSVVSGGHEQYF. The V and J genes are TRBV29-1 and TRBJ2-7; D unclear. Between the trimmed V and J ends, which lost 4 bases and 5 bases, there was a span of 12 bases. CDR3 length equals 12 residues. CDR1 and CDR2 (germline): SQVTM, ANQGSEA.